This T cell receptor beta chain is from a study of cytomegalovirus exposure and HLA in healthy donors. Study-level findings and limits: Later findings reportedly placed an Asian-associated ancestry cluster below the approximately 670-donor mean for N-insertions.

This clone occurred a few times. The antigen remains undetermined. The primer mix had 60 Vbeta and 13 Jbeta primers. Here immunoSEQ multiplex PCR was the method, and the copy in TCRdb shows in-frame clones only, minus some. The data contain around 110,000 clones, around four fifths of them seen just once; the ten biggest clones take up 1.5% to 2%. V lost 0 bases and J lost 4; bases outside the gene matches: 6. Looked up from germline, CDR1 is SQVTM and CDR2 is ANQGSEA. This CDR3 is built from 15 residues. Input material: PBMCs. The chain recombines TRBV29-1 with TRBJ1-2; 9 nucleotides align to TRBD1. The TCR originated in a man aged 50 or older in good health and CMV-seronegative. CDR3 sequence (DNA): TGCAGCGTTGAAGAGGGACAGGGAACGGGCTATGGCTACACCTTC. Encoded protein: CSVEEGQGTGYGYTF.